One and the same sample provided the 30 T cell receptor beta chains below, sequenced in a study of cytomegalovirus exposure and HLA in healthy donors. PCR used 60 Vbeta primers and 13 Jbeta primers. The protocol was immunoSEQ multiplex PCR, while the TCRdb copy is restricted to in-frame clones and leaves out a portion. The sample gives approximately 140,000 clones, roughly 84% of which show up once; 1% to 1.5% is in the top ten. Sequencing was done on a sample of PBMCs. The receptors were gathered from a girl aged 2-10 years in good health and CMV-seronegative.

V and J are TRBV7-2 and TRBJ1-2; no reliable D call. The CDR3 runs to 14 residues. Trimming pared 5 bases from V and 6 bases from J, leaving 16 bases between. The germline V gene encodes CDR1 SGHTA and CDR2 FQGNSA. The CDR3 spells CASSPSPVIDGYTF. The CDR3 nucleotides read TGTGCCAGCAGCCCATCGCCGGTTATAGATGGCTACACCTTC.

This chain connects TRBV28 to TRBJ1-5, with D possibly TRBD1 on 5 matching bases. The V end was cut by 3 bases, the J end by 1 base, with 13 bases between. CDR1 and CDR2 (germline): MDHEN, SYDVKM. This CDR3 spans 16 amino acids. The CDR3 protein is CASSFGARTSNQPQHF. The CDR3 region has the DNA TGTGCCAGCAGTTTTGGGGCCAGAACCAGCAATCAGCCCCAGCATTTT.

The chain has TRBV27 and TRBJ2-1, with a weak D call TRBD2 (6 bases). V gave up 6 bases and J gave up 8 bases, with 20 bases separating them. The CDR3 is 15 residues long. Germline V gene lookup returns CDR1 MNHEY and CDR2 SMNVEV (reference sequence). The CDR3 nucleotides read TGTGCCAGCAGCAAGACTAGACACCCTATTGATGAGCAGTTCTTC. Its translation is CASSKTRHPIDEQFF.

The rearrangement uses TRBV6-6 and TRBJ2-7; 12 bases align to TRBD1. V lost 5 bases to trimming and J lost 3 bases; unmatched junction nucleotides: 8. CDR1 is MNHNY, CDR2 SVGAGI, per germline (reference sequence). CDR3 length: 16 amino acids. The CDR3 DNA reads as TGTGCCAGCAGTATTGGGACAGGGGGCATTAGCTACGAGCAGTACTTC. Protein sequence: CASSIGTGGISYEQYF.

Of note for this clone: A junction boundary mismatches the germline segment, possibly from a read error. The CDR3 loop reads CASSPPAEGLPDF. CDR3 nucleotide sequence: TGTGCCAGTAGCCCCCCGGCGGAGGGACTACCGGATTTT. This chain joins TRBV9 and TRBJ2-3, with 7 bases matching TRBD2. Per the germline V gene, CDR1 is SGDLS and CDR2 is YYNGEE. The CDR3 sequence is 13 residues long.

The rearrangement uses TRBV5-1 and TRBJ1-3, with D unclear. Germline lookup yields CDR1 SGHRS and CDR2 YFSETQ. The CDR3 is 14 residues long. The ends were cut back, 5 bases at V and 1 base at J, with 10 bases in the middle. As DNA, the CDR3 is TGCGCCAGCAGAAAACAGTGGTCTGGAAACACCATATATTTT. Its translation is CASRKQWSGNTIYF.

CDR3 DNA: TGTGCCAGCTCACCATCTTCGGCCAGGTCTGGAAACACCATATATTTT. Residues: CASSPSSARSGNTIYF. This rearrangement joins TRBV18 to TRBJ1-3; no clear D gene. V lost 2 bases and J 1 base, leaving 12 bases between the germline ends. The CDR3 consists of 16 residues. Looked up from germline, CDR1 is KGHSH and CDR2 is LQKENI.

The CDR3 loop is CAISPRVLAGGGDEQYF. The DNA for the CDR3 is TGTGCCATCAGCCCCCGCGTACTAGCGGGAGGTGGCGACGAGCAGTACTTC. V and J are TRBV10-3 and TRBJ2-7; 12 nucleotides agree with TRBD2. CDR1 and CDR2 (germline): ENHRY, SYGVKD. The CDR3 length is 17 residues. Trimming removed 6 bases from V and 5 bases from J; junction bases left unmatched: 14.

The V and J genes are TRBV5-8 and TRBJ2-7, with 12 bases aligning to TRBD1. Germline CDR1 SGHTS, CDR2 YDEGEE. The CDR3 is made up of 14 amino acids. V shed 4 bases, J shed 7 bases, and the junction held 6 bases outside the gene matches. Written as DNA, the CDR3 is TGTGCCAGCAGCCTGGGACAGGGGGCGCTTGAGCAGTACTTC. It codes for CASSLGQGALEQYF.

This chain uses TRBV6-6 with TRBJ1-2; 8 bases align to TRBD1. Germline CDR1 MNHNY, CDR2 SVGAGI (reference sequence). This CDR3 has 16 amino acids. J was trimmed by 4 bases and V by 5 bases; bases with no gene match: 12. The chain's CDR3 is CASSPGQGTMSYGYTF. In nucleotides, the CDR3 is TGTGCCAGCAGTCCCGGACAGGGTACGATGAGCTATGGCTACACCTTC.

This chain connects TRBV15 to TRBJ1-5; a possible D gene is TRBD1 (5 bases). This CDR3 contains 14 residues. Germline CDR1 LNHNV, CDR2 YYDKDF (reference sequence). V lost 2 bases, J lost 10 bases, and 15 bases lay in between. CDR3 coding DNA: TGTGCCACCAGCAGAACAATGGGGGAGGGACCCCAGCATTTT. This sequence encodes CATSRTMGEGPQHF.

The genes are TRBV5-1 and TRBJ2-1, with 14 bases matching TRBD2. The CDR3 extends over 18 amino acids. J was trimmed by 8 bases and V by 0 bases; bases with no gene match: 10. CDR1 is SGHRS and CDR2 is YFSETQ in the germline V gene. The DNA of the CDR3 is TGCGCCAGCAGCTTGGGTGGGTTCGGGACTAGCGGGAGCGATGAGCAGTTCTTC. Protein product: CASSLGGFGTSGSDEQFF.

The chain links TRBV29-1 to TRBJ1-1; D unresolved. Trimming removed 2 bases from V and 3 bases from J, with 10 bases in between. Germline V lookup: CDR1 SQVTM, CDR2 ANQGSEA. CDR3 length: 13 amino acids. In DNA, the CDR3 is TGCAGCGTTGAAAAGCGGATGGACACTGAAGCTTTCTTT. Protein: CSVEKRMDTEAFF.

The V gene is TRBV20-1, the J gene TRBJ2-7; D possibly corresponds to TRBD1 (5 bases). This CDR3 is 11 amino acids long. Trimming removed 7 bases at V and 3 bases at J, with 10 bases between. Germline V gene sequence: CDR1 DFQATT, CDR2 SNEGSKA (reference sequence). CDR3 DNA: TGCAGTGGACAGCTTCTCTACGAGCAGTACTTC. It is translated as CSGQLLYEQYF.

V is TRBV7-2 and J is TRBJ2-7; D is undetermined. V shed 5 bases and J shed 3 bases, with 8 bases lying between them. This CDR3 comprises 12 residues. Germline assignment: CDR1 SGHTA and CDR2 FQGNSA. The CDR3 region has the DNA TGTGCCAGCAGCCGGTCTGGCTACGAGCAGTACTTC. This encodes CASSRSGYEQYF. The full variable domain, in which reference TRBV7-2 and TRBJ2-7 provide the parts outside the CDR3, is GAGVSQSPSNKVTEKGKDVELRCDPISGHTALYWYRQSLGQGLEFLIYFQGNSAPDKSGLPSDRFSAERTGGSVSTLTIQRTQQEDSAVYLCASSRSGYEQYFGPGTRLTVT.

This clone was seen once. In DNA form, the CDR3 reads TGTGCCAGTAGCACTACTAGCGGGAGGGCCCAGACCCAGTACTTC. It codes for CASSTTSGRAQTQYF. V usage is TRBV19 and J usage is TRBJ2-5, with 13 nucleotides matching TRBD2. CDR3 size: 15 residues. The germline V gene has CDR1 LNHDA and CDR2 SQIVND (reference sequence). J lost 6 bases, V lost 6 bases, and 7 bases had no gene match.

This clone was counted a few times. V usage is TRBV28 and J usage is TRBJ2-7, with 9 positions matching TRBD1. Germline V CDR1 and CDR2: MDHEN, SYDVKM. V dropped 6 bases and J dropped 4; count of bases not matched to a gene: 10. The CDR3 contains 15 residues. This CDR3 reads CASSLGTGPRYEQYF. The DNA of the CDR3 is TGTGCCAGCAGCCTCGGGACAGGGCCAAGATACGAGCAGTACTTC.

The rearrangement links TRBV5-4 to TRBJ1-2, with TRBD1 matching 9 bases. Trimming cost V 4 bases and J 8 bases; bases outside gene matches: 9. CDR1 SGHNT and CDR2 YYREEE come from the germline V gene (reference sequence). The CDR3 sequence is 14 residues long. CDR3 loop: CASSKQRTGEGYTF. The CDR3, as DNA: TGTGCCAGCAGCAAACAACGGACAGGGGAAGGCTACACCTTC.

The V and J genes are TRBV7-2 and TRBJ2-2; tentative D call: TRBD1 (5 bases). CDR1 SGHTA and CDR2 FQGNSA come from the germline V gene. Trimming cost V 6 bases and J 5 bases, with 10 bases left between them. This CDR3 comprises 13 residues. CDR3 residues: CASSRDSTGELFF. CDR3 nucleotides: TGTGCCAGCAGTCGAGACAGTACCGGGGAGCTGTTTTTT.

V gene TRBV28 combines with J gene TRBJ2-7; perhaps TRBD2 as D (5 bases). The V gene's germline CDR1 is MDHEN and CDR2 SYDVKM. The CDR3 consists of 14 residues. V was clipped by 6 bases and J by 0 bases, with 12 bases between them. This CDR3 is CASRRPGNSYEQYF. Written as DNA, the CDR3 is TGTGCCAGCAGAAGACCGGGAAACTCCTACGAGCAGTACTTC.

The chain recombines TRBV12-1 with TRBJ2-1; no check of the table's D call, TRBD1, against the DNA was made. TRBV12-1 is flagged as a pseudogene. The CDR3 spans 14 residues. CDR3 DNA sequence: TGTGCCAGCAGCCCTACCAAGGGGGTTAATGAGCAGTTCTTC. As protein: CASSPTKGVNEQFF.

This clone was found a few times. The rearrangement uses TRBV15 and TRBJ1-1; D is undetermined. This CDR3 is built from 14 residues. Germline lookup yields CDR1 LNHNV and CDR2 YYDKDF (reference sequence). Trimming removed 1 base at V and 1 base at J, with 7 bases between. The chain's CDR3 is CATSRGPGNTEAFF. CDR3 DNA sequence: TGTGCCACCAGCAGAGGTCCAGGGAACACTGAAGCTTTCTTT.

A note on this clone: In the same sample, other DNA sequences code for this CDR3. This chain uses TRBV29-1 with TRBJ2-1; the D is unclear. Germline assignment: CDR1 SQVTM and CDR2 ANQGSEA. The V end lost 7 bases, the J end lost 7 bases, and 17 bases lay between the germline ends. This CDR3 has 13 amino acids. CDR3 DNA: TGCAGCGCCCAAATGTCCAACAGTAATGAGCAGTTCTTC. This sequence encodes CSAQMSNSNEQFF.

The V gene is TRBV5-1, the J gene TRBJ2-3, with 13 bases lining up with TRBD2. Germline CDR1 is SGHRS and CDR2 is YFSETQ. The CDR3 loop spans 17 amino acids. J was trimmed by 6 bases and V by 0 bases; bases with no gene match: 7. CDR3 in DNA: TGCGCCAGCAGCTTGGCGACCGGGACTAGCGGGATCGATACGCAGTATTTT. Translated: CASSLATGTSGIDTQYF.

The chain has TRBV27 and TRBJ2-6; TRBD2 matches at 7 bases. V lost 1 base to trimming and J lost 0 bases; unmatched junction nucleotides: 12. Germline V gives CDR1 MNHEY, CDR2 SMNVEV (reference sequence). This CDR3 region has 20 residues. The CDR3 is CASSLLGEGQTHSGANVLTF. In nucleotides, the CDR3 is TGTGCCAGCAGTTTATTAGGGGAGGGTCAAACACACTCTGGGGCCAACGTCCTGACTTTC.

The chain links TRBV27 to TRBJ1-5, with D perhaps matching TRBD1 (6 bases). This CDR3 is built from 16 residues. Looked up from germline, CDR1 is MNHEY and CDR2 is SMNVEV (reference sequence). Deletions cut 2 bases from V and 1 base from J, with 12 bases between. CDR3 sequence (DNA): TGTGCCAGCAGTTTACCTGGAGGACAGAGCAATCAGCCCCAGCATTTT. It yields the protein CASSLPGGQSNQPQHF.

V gene TRBV9 combines with J gene TRBJ2-3; TRBD1 might be the D (5 bases). The CDR3 consists of 15 residues. CDR1 SGDLS and CDR2 YYNGEE come from the germline V gene. V gave up 4 bases and J gave up 4 bases, with 16 bases separating them. In nucleotides, the CDR3 is TGTGCCAGCAGCCACCCAGGGTTTGGGGCAGATACGCAGTATTTT. Translated, it gives CASSHPGFGADTQYF.

The rearrangement joins TRBV4-3 to TRBJ2-7; 8 bases fit TRBD2. The CDR3 is made up of 16 amino acids. Germline CDR1 and CDR2: LGHNA and YSLEER. V trimming: 3 bases; J trimming: 3 bases; junction bases outside the gene matches: 10. Here the CDR3 DNA reads TGCGCCAGCAGCCAGGGACCAGCGGGAGAAAGCTACGAGCAGTACTTC. Encoded protein: CASSQGPAGESYEQYF.

This clone occurred a few times. CDR3 DNA sequence: TGTGCCAGCAGTGACCTCGTCGGGGGGAATTCACCCCTCCACTTT. Protein product: CASSDLVGGNSPLHF. The gene calls are TRBV6-1 and TRBJ1-6; a possible D gene is TRBD1 (5 bases). This CDR3 has 15 residues. Germline loops: CDR1 MNHNS, CDR2 SASEGT. V gave up 3 bases and J gave up 7 bases, with 13 bases separating them.

The chain links TRBV4-2 to TRBJ1-5, with 7 bases identical to TRBD1. V shed 0 bases, J shed 6 bases, and the junction held 8 bases outside the gene matches. Germline lookup yields CDR1 LGHNA and CDR2 YNFKEQ. There are 16 residues in the CDR3. CDR3 residues: CASSQELGQGGQPQHF. CDR3 bases: TGTGCCAGCAGCCAAGAACTAGGGCAGGGGGGTCAGCCCCAGCATTTT.